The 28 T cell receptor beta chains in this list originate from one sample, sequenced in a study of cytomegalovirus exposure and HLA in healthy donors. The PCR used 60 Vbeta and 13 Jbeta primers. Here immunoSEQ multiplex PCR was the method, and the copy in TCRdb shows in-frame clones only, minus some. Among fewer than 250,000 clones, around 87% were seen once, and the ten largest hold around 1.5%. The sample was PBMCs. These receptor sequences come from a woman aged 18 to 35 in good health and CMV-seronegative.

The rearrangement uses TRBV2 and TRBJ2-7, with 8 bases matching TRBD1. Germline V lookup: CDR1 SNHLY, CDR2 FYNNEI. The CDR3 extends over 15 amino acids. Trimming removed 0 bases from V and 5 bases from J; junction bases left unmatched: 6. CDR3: CASSEAGTGFNEQYF. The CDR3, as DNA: TGTGCCAGCAGTGAAGCCGGGACAGGATTTAACGAGCAGTACTTC. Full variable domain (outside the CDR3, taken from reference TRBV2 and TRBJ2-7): EPEVTQTPSHQVTQMGQEVILRCVPISNHLYFYWYRQILGQKVEFLVSFYNNEISEKSEIFDDQFSVERPDGSNFTLKIRSTKLEDSAMYFCASSEAGTGFNEQYFGPGTRLTVT.

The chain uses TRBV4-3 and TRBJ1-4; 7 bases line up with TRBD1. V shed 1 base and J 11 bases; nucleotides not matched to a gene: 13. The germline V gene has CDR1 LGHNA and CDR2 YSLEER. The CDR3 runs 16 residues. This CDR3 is CASSQVSSRGIGKLFF. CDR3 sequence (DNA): TGCGCCAGCAGCCAAGTTTCGTCCAGGGGGATTGGGAAACTGTTTTTT.

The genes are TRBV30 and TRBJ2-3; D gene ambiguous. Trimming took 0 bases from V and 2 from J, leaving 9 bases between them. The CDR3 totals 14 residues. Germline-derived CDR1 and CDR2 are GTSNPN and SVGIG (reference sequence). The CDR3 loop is CAWSVLLTTDTQYF. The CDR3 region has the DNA TGTGCCTGGAGTGTACTTCTTACCACAGATACGCAGTATTTT.

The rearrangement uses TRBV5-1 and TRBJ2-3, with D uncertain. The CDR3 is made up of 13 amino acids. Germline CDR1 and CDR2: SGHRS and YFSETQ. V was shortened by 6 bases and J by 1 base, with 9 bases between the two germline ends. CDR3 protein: CASNYPGTDTQYF. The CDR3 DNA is TGCGCCAGCAATTATCCAGGCACAGATACGCAGTATTTT.

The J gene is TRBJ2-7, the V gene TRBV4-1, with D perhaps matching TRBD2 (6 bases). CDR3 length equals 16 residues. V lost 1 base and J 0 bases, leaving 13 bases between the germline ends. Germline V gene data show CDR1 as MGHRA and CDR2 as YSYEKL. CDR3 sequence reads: CASSQVVPSASYEQYF. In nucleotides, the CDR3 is TGCGCCAGCAGCCAAGTCGTCCCTAGCGCCTCCTACGAGCAGTACTTC.

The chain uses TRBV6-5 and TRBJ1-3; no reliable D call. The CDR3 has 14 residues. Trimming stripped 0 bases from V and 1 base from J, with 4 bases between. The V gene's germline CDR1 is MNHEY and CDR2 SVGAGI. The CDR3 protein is CASSYSYSGNTIYF. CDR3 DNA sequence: TGTGCCAGCAGTTACTCCTATTCTGGAAACACCATATATTTT.

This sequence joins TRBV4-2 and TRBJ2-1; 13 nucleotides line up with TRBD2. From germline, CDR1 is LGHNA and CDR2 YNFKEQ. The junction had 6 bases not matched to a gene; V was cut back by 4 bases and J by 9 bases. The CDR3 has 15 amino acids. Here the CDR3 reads CASSPTSGRALEQFF. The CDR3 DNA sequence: TGTGCCAGCAGCCCTACTAGCGGGAGGGCTCTTGAGCAGTTCTTC.

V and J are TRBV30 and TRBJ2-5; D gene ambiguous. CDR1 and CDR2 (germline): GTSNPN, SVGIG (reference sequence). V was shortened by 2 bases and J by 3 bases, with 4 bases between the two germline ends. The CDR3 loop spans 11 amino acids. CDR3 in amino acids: CAWSIKETQYF. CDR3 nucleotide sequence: TGTGCCTGGAGTATAAAAGAGACCCAGTACTTC.

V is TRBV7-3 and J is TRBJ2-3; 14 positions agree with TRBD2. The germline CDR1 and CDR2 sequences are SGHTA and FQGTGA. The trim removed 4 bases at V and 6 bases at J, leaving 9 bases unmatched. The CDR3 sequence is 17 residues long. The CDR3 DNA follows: TGTGCCAGCAGCTCCTGGACTAGCGGGAGGTCCCCCGATACGCAGTATTTT. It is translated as CASSSWTSGRSPDTQYF.

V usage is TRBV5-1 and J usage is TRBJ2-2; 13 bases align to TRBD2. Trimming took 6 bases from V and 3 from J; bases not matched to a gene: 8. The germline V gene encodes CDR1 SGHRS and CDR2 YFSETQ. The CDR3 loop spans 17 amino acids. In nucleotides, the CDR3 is TGCGCCAGCATGCTAGGACTAGCGGGGGCGCACACCGGGGAGCTGTTTTTT. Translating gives CASMLGLAGAHTGELFF.

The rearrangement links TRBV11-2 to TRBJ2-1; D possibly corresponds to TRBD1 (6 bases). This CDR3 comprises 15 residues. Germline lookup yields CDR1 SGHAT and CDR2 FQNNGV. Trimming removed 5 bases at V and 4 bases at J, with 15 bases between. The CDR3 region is CASSPMGHLYNEQFF. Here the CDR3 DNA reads TGTGCCAGCAGCCCCATGGGACATTTATACAATGAGCAGTTCTTC.

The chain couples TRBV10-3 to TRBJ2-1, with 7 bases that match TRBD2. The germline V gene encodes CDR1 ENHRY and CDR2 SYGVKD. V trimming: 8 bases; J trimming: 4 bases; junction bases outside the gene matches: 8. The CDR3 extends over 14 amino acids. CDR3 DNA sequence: TGTGCCATCCGGGGGGAGGGCCTTTACAATGAGCAGTTCTTC. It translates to CAIRGEGLYNEQFF.

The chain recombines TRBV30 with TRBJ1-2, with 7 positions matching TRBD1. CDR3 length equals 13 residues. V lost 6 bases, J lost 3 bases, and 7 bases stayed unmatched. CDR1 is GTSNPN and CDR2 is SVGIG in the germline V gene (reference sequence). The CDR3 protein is CACSGGRDYGYTF. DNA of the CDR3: TGTGCCTGCTCAGGGGGGCGAGACTATGGCTACACCTTC.

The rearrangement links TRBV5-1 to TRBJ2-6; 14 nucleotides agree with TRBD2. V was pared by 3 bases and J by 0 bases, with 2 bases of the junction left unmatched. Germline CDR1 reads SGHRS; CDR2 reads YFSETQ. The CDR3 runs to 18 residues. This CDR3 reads CASSWTSGGISGANVLTF. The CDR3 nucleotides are TGCGCCAGCAGCTGGACTAGCGGGGGGATCTCTGGGGCCAACGTCCTGACTTTC.

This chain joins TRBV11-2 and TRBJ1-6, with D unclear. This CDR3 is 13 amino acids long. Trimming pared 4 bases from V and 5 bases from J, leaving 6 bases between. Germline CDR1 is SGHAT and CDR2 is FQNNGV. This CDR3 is CASSSRDNSPLHF. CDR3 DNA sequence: TGTGCCAGCAGCTCCCGTGATAATTCACCCCTCCACTTT.

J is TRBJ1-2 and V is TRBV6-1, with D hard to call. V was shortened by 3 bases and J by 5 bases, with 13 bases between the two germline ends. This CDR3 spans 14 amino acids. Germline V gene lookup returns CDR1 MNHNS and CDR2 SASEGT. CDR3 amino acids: CASSEAAASYGYTF. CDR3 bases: TGTGCCAGCAGTGAGGCCGCGGCCTCTTATGGCTACACCTTC.

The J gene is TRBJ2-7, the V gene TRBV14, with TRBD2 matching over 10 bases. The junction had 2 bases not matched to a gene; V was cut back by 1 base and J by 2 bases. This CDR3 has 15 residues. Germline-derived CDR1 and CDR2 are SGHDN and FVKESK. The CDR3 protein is CASSQVGLAAYEQYF. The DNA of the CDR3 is TGTGCCAGCAGCCAAGTAGGACTAGCGGCCTACGAGCAGTACTTC.

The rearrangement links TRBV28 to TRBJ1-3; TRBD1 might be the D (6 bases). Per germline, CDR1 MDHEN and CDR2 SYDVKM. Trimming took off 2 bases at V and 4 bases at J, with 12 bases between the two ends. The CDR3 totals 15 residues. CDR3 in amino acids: CASSLGGARGNTIYF. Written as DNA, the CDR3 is TGTGCCAGCAGTTTAGGGGGGGCGCGCGGAAACACCATATATTTT.

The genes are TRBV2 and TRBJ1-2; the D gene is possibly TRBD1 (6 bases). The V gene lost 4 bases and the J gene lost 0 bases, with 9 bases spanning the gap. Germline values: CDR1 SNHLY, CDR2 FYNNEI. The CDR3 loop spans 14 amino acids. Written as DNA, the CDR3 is TGTGCCAGCAGTGCAGGGGTCTCTAACTATGGCTACACCTTC. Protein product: CASSAGVSNYGYTF.

The CDR3 protein is CSVEDTALYGYTF. CDR3 coding DNA: TGCAGCGTTGAAGATACAGCCCTCTATGGCTACACCTTC. This chain links TRBV29-1 with TRBJ1-2; D gene ambiguous. Germline V gene data show CDR1 as SQVTM and CDR2 as ANQGSEA. V lost 0 bases and J lost 4, with 9 bases in between. CDR3 length: 13 residues.

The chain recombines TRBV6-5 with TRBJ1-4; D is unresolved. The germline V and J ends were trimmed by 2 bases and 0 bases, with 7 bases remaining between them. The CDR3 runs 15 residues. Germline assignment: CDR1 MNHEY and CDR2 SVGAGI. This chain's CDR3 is CASSYDFPTNEKLFF. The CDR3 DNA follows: TGTGCCAGCAGTTACGACTTCCCAACTAATGAAAAACTGTTTTTT.

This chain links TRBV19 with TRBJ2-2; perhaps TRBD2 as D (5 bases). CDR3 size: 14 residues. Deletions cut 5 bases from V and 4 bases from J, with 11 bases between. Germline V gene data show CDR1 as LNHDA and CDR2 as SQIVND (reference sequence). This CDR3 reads CASSWGRGTGELFF. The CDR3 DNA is TGTGCCAGTAGTTGGGGTCGGGGCACCGGGGAGCTGTTTTTT.

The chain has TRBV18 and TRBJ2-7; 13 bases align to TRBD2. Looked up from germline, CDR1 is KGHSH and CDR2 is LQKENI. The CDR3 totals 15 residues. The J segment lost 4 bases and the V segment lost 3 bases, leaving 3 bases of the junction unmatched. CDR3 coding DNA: TGTGCCAGCTCACCCGCGGGACTAGCGGGATACGAGCAGTACTTC. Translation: CASSPAGLAGYEQYF.

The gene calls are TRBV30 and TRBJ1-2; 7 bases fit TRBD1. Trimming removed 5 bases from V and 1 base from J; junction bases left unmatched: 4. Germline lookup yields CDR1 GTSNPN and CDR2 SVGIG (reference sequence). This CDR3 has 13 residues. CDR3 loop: CAWATGVNYGYTF. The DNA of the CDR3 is TGTGCCTGGGCCACAGGGGTTAACTATGGCTACACCTTC.

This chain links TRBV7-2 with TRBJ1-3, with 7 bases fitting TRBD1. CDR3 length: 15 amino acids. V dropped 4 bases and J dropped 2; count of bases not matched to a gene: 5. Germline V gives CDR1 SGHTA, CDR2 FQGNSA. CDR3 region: CASSSQGGAGNTIYF. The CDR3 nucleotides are TGTGCCAGCAGCTCCCAAGGGGGCGCTGGAAACACCATATATTTT. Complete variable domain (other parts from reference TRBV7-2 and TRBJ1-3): GAGVSQSPSNKVTEKGKDVELRCDPISGHTALYWYRQSLGQGLEFLIYFQGNSAPDKSGLPSDRFSAERTGGSVSTLTIQRTQQEDSAVYLCASSSQGGAGNTIYFGEGSWLTVV.

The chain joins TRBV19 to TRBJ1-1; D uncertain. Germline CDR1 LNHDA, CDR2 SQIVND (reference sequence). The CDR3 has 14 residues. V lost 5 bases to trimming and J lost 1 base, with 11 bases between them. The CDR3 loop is CASSFGLENTEAFF. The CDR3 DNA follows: TGTGCCAGTAGTTTCGGACTGGAGAACACTGAAGCTTTCTTT.

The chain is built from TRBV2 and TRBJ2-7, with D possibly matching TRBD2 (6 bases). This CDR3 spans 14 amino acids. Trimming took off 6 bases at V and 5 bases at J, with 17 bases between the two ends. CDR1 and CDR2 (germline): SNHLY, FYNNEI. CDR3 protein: CASSQVRGSDEQYF. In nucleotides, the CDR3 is TGTGCCAGCAGCCAGGTCCGGGGGAGCGACGAGCAGTACTTC.

The CDR3, as DNA: TGTGCCAGCGAGGATAGCAATCAGCCCCAGCATTTT. The encoded protein is CASEDSNQPQHF. The chain joins TRBV9 to TRBJ1-5, with unresolved D. This CDR3 comprises 12 residues. Germline CDR1 reads SGDLS; CDR2 reads YYNGEE. The V end lost 7 bases, the J end lost 0 bases, and 5 bases lay between the germline ends. Complete variable domain (other parts from reference TRBV9 and TRBJ1-5): DSGVTQTPKHLITATGQRVTLRCSPRSGDLSVYWYQQSLDQGLQFLIQYYNGEERAKGNILERFSAQQFPDLHSELNLSSLELGDSALYFCASEDSNQPQHFGDGTRLSIL.